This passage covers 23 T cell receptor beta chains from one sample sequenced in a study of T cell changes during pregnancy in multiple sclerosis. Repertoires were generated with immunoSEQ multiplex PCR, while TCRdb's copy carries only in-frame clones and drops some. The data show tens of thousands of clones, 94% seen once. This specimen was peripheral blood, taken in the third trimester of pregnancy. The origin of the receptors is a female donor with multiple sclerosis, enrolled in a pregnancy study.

The CDR3 region is CAWAGGGYNEQFF. The CDR3 nucleotides read TGTGCCTGGGCCGGGGGGGGCTACAATGAGCAGTTCTTC. This chain links TRBV30 with TRBJ2-1; 8 bases map to TRBD2. V gave up 5 bases and J gave up 3 bases; unmatched junction bases: 3. Germline V lookup: CDR1 GTSNPN, CDR2 SVGIG (reference sequence). The CDR3 contains 13 residues. The full variable domain, in which reference TRBV30 and TRBJ2-1 provide the parts outside the CDR3, is SQTIHQWPATLVQPVGSPLSLECTVEGTSNPNLYWYRQAAGRGLQLLFYSVGIGQISSEVPQNLSASRPQDRQFILSSKKLLLSDSGFYLCAWAGGGYNEQFFGPGTRLTVL.

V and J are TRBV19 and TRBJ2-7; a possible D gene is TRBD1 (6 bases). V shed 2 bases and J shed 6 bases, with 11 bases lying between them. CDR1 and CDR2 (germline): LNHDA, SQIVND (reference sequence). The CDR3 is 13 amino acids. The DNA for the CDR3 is TGTGCCAGTAGTATACGCCAGGGGCGCGAGCAGTACTTC. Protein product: CASSIRQGREQYF. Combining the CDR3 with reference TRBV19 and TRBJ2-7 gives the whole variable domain DGGITQSPKYLFRKEGQNVTLSCEQNLNHDAMYWYRQDPGQGLRLIYYSQIVNDFQKGDIAEGYSVSREKKESFPLTVTSAQKNPTAFYLCASSIRQGREQYFGPGTRLTVT.

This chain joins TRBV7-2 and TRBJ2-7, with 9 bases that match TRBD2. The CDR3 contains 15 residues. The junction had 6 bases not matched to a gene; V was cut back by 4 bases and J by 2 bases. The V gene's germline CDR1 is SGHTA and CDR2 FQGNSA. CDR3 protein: CASSSLAGETYEQYF. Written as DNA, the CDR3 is TGTGCCAGCAGCTCCTTAGCGGGGGAAACCTACGAGCAGTACTTC.

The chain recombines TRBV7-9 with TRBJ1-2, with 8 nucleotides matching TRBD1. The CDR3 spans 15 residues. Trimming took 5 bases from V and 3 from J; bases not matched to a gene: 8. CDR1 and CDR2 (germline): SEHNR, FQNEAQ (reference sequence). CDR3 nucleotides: TGTGCCAGCAGCCATACGGACAGGGATGACTATGGCTACACCTTC. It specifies CASSHTDRDDYGYTF.

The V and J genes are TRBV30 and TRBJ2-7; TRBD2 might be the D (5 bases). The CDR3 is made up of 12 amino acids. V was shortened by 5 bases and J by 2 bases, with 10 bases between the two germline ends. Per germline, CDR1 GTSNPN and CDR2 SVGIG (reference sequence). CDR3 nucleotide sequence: TGTGCCTGGGGGGAGATGCCCTACGAGCAGTACTTC. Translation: CAWGEMPYEQYF.

The CDR3 nucleotides are TGTGCCAGCAGCTTAGGACGGGTCCATGAGCAGTTCTTC. It yields the protein CASSLGRVHEQFF. This chain connects TRBV13 to TRBJ2-1, with D hard to call. CDR3 length equals 13 residues. The V end was cut by 0 bases, the J end by 8 bases, with 8 bases between. The V gene's germline CDR1 is PRHDT and CDR2 FYEKMQ (reference sequence).

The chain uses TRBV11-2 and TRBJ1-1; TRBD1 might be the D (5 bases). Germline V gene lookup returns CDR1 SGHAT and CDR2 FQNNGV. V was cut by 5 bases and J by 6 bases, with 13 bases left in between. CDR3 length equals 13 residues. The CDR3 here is CASSLLGAPEAFF. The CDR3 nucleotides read TGTGCCAGCAGCCTTCTTGGGGCCCCTGAAGCTTTCTTT. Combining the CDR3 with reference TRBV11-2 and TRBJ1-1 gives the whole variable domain EAGVAQSPRYKIIEKRQSVAFWCNPISGHATLYWYQQILGQGPKLLIQFQNNGVVDDSQLPKDRFSAERLKGVDSTLKIQPAKLEDSAVYLCASSLLGAPEAFFGQGTRLTVV.

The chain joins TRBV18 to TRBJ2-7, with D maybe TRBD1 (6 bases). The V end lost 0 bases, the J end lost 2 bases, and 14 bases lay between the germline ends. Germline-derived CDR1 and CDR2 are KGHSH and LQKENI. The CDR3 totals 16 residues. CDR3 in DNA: TGTGCCAGCTCACCACCGGCCCCTCGACAGGCCTACGAGCAGTACTTC. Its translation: CASSPPAPRQAYEQYF.

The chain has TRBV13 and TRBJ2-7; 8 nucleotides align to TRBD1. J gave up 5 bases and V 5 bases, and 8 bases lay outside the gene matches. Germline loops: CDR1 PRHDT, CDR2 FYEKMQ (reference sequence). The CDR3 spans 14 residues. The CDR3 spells CASSISTGVNEQYF. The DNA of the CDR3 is TGTGCCAGCAGCATATCGACAGGGGTCAACGAGCAGTACTTC.

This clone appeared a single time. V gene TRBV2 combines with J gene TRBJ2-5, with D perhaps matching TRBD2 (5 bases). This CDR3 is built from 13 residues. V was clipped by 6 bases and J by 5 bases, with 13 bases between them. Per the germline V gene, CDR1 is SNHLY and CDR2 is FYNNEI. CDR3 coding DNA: TGTGCCAGCAGACCTTATAGCGCCGAGACCCAGTACTTC. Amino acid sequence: CASRPYSAETQYF.

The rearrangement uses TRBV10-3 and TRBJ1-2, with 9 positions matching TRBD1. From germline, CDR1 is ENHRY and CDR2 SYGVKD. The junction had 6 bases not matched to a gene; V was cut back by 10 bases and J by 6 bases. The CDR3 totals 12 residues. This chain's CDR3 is CASGTGTDGYTF. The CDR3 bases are TGTGCCAGCGGGACAGGGACGGATGGCTACACCTTC.

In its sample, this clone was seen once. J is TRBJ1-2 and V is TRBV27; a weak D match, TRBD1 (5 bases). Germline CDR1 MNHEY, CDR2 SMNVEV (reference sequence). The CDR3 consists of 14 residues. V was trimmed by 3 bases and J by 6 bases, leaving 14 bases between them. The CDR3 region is CASSFRGSGDGYTF. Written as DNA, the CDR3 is TGTGCCAGCAGTTTTAGGGGCTCTGGGGATGGCTACACCTTC.

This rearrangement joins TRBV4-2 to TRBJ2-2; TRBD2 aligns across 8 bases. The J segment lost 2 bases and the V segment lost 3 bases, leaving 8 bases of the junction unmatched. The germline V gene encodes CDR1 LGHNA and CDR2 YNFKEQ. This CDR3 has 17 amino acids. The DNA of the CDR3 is TGTGCCAGCAGCCATAGTCTAGCGGGCGACAACACCGGGGAGCTGTTTTTT. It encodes CASSHSLAGDNTGELFF.

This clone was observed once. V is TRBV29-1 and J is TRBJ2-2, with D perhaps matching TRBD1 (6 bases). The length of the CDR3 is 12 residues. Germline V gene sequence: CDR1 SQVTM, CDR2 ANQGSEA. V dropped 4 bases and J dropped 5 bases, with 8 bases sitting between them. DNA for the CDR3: TGCAGCGTTGCCAGGGGAACCGGGGAGCTGTTTTTT. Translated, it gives CSVARGTGELFF.

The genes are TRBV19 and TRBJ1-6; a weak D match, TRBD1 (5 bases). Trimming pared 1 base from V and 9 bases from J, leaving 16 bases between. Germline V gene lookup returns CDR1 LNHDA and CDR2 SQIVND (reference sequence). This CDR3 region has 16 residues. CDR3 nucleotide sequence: TGTGCCAGTAGTATAGCCTCCCCTAAGGGGCGTTCACCCCTCCACTTT. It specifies CASSIASPKGRSPLHF.

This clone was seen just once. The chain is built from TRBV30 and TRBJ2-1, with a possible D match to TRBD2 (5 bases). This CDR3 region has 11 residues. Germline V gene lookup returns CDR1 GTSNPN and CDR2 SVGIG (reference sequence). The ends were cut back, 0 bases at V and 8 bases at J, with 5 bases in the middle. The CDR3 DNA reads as TGTGCCTGGAGTGTCGGGGATGAGCAGTTCTTC. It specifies CAWSVGDEQFF. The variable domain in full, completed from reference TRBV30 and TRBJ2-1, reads SQTIHQWPATLVQPVGSPLSLECTVEGTSNPNLYWYRQAAGRGLQLLFYSVGIGQISSEVPQNLSASRPQDRQFILSSKKLLLSDSGFYLCAWSVGDEQFFGPGTRLTVL.

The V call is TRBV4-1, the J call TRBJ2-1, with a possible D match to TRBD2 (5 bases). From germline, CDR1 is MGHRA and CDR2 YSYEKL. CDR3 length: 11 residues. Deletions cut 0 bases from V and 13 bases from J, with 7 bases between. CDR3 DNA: TGCGCCAGCAGCCAAGACCGGGATCAGTTCTTC. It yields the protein CASSQDRDQFF.

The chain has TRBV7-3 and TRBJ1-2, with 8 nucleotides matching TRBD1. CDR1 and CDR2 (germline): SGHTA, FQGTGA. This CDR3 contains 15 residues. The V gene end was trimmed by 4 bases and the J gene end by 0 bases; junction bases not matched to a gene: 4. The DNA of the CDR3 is TGTGCCAGCAGCTCCCGGACAGGGACTAACTATGGCTACACCTTC. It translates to CASSSRTGTNYGYTF.

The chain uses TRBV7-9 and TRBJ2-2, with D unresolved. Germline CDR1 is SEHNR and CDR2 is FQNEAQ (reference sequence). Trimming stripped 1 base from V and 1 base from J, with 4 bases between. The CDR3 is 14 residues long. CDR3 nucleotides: TGTGCCAGCAGCTTAGTACAGAACACCGGGGAGCTGTTTTTT. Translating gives CASSLVQNTGELFF.

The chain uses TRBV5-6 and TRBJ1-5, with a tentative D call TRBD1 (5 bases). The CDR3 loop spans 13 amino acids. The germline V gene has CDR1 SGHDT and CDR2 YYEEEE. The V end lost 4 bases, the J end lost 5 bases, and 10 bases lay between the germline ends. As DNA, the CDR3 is TGTGCCAGCAGCGCGGGGGGGGATCAGCCCCAGCATTTT. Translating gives CASSAGGDQPQHF. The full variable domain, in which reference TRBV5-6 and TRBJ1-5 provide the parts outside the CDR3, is DAGVTQSPTHLIKTRGQQVTLRCSPKSGHDTVSWYQQALGQGPQFIFQYYEEEERQRGNFPDRFSGHQFPNYSSELNVNALLLGDSALYLCASSAGGDQPQHFGDGTRLSIL.

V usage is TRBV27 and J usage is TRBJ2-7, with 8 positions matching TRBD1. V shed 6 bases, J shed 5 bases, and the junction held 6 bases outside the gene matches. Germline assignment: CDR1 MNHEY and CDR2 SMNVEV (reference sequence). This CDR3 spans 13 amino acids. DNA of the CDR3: TGTGCCAGCAGGGAGGACAGGGCCCACGAGCAGTACTTC. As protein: CASREDRAHEQYF.

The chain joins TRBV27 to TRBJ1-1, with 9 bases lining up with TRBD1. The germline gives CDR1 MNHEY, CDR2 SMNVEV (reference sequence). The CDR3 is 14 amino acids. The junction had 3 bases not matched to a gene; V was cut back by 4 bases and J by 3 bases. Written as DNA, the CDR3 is TGTGCCAGCAGTTCGGGACAGGGAGACACTGAAGCTTTCTTT. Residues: CASSSGQGDTEAFF.

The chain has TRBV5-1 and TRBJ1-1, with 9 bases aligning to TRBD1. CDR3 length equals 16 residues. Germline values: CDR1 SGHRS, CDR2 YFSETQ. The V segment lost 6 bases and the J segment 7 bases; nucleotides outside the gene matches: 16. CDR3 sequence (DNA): TGCGCCAGCACCCCCGGACAGGGGAGAACGAGTGGTGAAGCTTTCTTT. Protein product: CASTPGQGRTSGEAFF.